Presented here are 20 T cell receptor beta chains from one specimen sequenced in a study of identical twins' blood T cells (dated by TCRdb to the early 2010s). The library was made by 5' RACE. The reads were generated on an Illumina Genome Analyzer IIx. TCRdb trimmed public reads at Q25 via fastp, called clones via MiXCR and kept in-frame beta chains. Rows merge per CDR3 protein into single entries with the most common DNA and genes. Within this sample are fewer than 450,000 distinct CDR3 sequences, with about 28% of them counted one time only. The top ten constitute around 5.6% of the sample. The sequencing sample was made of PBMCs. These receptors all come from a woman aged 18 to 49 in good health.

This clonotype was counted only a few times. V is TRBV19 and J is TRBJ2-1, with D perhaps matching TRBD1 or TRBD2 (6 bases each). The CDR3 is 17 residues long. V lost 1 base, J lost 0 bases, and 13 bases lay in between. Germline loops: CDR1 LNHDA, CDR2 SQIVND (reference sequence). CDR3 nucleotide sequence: TGTGCCAGTAGTATAGGGCGCCGGGGGCCCTCCTACAATGAGCAGTTCTTC. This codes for CASSIGRRGPSYNEQFF.

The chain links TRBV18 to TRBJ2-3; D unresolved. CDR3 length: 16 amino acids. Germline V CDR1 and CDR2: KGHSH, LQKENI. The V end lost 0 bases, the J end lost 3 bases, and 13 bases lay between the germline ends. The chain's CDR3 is CASSPPVVGGTDTQYF. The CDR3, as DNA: TGTGCCAGCTCACCACCGGTGGTGGGTGGGACAGATACGCAGTATTTT.

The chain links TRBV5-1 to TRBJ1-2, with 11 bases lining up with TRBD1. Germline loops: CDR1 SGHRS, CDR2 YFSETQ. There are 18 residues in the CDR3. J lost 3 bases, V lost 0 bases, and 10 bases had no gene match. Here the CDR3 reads CASSLDGTGGVMHYGYTF. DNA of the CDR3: TGCGCCAGCAGCTTGGATGGGACAGGGGGAGTGATGCACTATGGCTACACCTTC.

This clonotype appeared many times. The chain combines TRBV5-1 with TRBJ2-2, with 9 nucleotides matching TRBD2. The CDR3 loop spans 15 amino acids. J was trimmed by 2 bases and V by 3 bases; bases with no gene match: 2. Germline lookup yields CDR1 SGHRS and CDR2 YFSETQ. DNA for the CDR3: TGCGCCAGCAGCTCTAGCGGGACTAACACCGGGGAGCTGTTTTTT. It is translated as CASSSSGTNTGELFF.

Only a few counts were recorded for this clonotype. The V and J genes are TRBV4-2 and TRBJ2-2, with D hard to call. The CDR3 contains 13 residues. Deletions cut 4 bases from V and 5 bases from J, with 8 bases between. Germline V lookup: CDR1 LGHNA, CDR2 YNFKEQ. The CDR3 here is CASSPLRTGELFF. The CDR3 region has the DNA TGTGCCAGCAGCCCCCTGAGGACCGGGGAGCTGTTTTTT.

The DNA of the CDR3 is TGCAGCTCCTCCAGGGCTTCTAGCACAGATACGCAGTATTTT. Its translation is CSSSRASSTDTQYF. This chain joins TRBV29-1 and TRBJ2-3; maybe TRBD1 (5 bases). This CDR3 has 14 residues. Trimming shortened V by 8 bases and J by 0 bases, and 15 bases separated the two germline ends. The germline V gene encodes CDR1 SQVTM and CDR2 ANQGSEA.

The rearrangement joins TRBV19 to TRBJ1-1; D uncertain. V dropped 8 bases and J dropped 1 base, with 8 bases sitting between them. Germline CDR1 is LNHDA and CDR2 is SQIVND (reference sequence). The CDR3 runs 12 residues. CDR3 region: CASGYGNTEAFF. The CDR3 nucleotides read TGTGCCAGTGGTTATGGGAACACTGAAGCTTTCTTT.

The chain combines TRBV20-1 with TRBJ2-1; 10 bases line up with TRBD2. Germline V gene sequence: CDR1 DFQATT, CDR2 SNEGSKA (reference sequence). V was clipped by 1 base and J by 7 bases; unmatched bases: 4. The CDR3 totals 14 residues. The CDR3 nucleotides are TGCAGTGCTAGAGGGCTAGCGGGAGTGAATGAGCAGTTCTTC. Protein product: CSARGLAGVNEQFF.

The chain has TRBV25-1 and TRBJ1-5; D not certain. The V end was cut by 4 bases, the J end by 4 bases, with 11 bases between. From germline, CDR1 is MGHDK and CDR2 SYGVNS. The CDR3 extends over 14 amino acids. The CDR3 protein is CASSGGSGNQPQHF. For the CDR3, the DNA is TGTGCCAGCAGTGGTGGATCCGGGAATCAGCCCCAGCATTTT. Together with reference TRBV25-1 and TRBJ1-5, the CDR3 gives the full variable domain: EADIYQTPRYLVIGTGKKITLECSQTMGHDKMYWYQQDPGMELHLIHYSYGVNSTEKGDLSSESTVSRIRTEHFPLTLESARPSHTSQYLCASSGGSGNQPQHFGDGTRLSIL.

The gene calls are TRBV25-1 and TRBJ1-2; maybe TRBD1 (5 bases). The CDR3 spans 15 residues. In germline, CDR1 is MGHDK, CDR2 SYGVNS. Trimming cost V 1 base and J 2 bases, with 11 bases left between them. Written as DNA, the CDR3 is TGTGCCAGCAGTGAATCCCTCGACAGAAACTATGGCTACACCTTC. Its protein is CASSESLDRNYGYTF.

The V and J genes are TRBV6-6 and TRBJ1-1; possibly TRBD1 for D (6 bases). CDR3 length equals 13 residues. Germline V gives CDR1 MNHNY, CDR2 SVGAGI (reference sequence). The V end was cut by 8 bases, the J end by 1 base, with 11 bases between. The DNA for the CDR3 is TGTGCCAGCGCGCCACAGGGGAACACTGAAGCTTTCTTT. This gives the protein CASAPQGNTEAFF.

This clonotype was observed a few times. The CDR3 sequence: CASSQLLAGEANTGELFF. DNA for the CDR3: TGTGCCAGCAGCCAACTTCTAGCGGGAGAGGCGAACACCGGGGAGCTGTTTTTT. The V gene is TRBV3-1, the J gene TRBJ2-2; TRBD2 aligns across 10 bases. J lost 0 bases, V lost 2 bases, and 6 bases had no gene match. This CDR3 has 18 amino acids. Germline CDR1 LGHDT, CDR2 YNNKEL (reference sequence).

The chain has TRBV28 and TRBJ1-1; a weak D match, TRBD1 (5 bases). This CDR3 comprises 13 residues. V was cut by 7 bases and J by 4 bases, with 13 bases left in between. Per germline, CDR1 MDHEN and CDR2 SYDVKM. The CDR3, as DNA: TGTGCCAGCATAGGAGGGGCAGCCACTGAAGCTTTCTTT. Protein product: CASIGGAATEAFF.

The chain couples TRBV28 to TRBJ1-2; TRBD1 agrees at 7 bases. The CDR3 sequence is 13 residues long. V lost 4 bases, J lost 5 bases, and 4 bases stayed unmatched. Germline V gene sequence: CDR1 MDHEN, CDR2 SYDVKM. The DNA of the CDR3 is TGTGCCAGCAGTTCGACAGGGAGGTATGGCTACACCTTC. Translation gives CASSSTGRYGYTF.

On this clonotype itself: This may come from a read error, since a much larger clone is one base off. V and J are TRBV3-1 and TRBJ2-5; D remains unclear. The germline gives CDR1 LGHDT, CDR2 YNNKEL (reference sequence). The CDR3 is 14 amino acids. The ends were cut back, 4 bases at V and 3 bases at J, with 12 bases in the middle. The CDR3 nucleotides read TGTGCCAGCAGCCCCAGCTGGGTTAAAGAGACCCAGTACTTC. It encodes CASSPSWVKETQYF.

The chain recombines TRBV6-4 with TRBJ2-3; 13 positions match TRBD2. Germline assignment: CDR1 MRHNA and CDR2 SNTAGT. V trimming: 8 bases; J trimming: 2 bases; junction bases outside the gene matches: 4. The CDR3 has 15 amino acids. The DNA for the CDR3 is TGTGCCAGCGGAGGACTAGCGGGAGACACAGATACGCAGTATTTT. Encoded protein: CASGGLAGDTDTQYF.

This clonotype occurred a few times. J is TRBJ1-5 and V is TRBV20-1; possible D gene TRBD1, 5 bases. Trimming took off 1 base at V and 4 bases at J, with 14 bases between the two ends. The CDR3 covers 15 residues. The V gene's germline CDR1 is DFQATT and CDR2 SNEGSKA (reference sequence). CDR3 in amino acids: CSARAGTGGNQPQHF. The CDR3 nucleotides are TGCAGTGCTAGAGCCGGGACGGGTGGTAATCAGCCCCAGCATTTT.

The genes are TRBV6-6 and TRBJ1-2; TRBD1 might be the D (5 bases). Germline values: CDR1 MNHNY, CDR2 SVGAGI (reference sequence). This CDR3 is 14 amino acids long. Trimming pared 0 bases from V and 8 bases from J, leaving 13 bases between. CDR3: CASSYSGGVGGYTF. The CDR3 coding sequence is TGTGCCAGCAGTTACTCGGGGGGGGTTGGGGGCTACACCTTC.

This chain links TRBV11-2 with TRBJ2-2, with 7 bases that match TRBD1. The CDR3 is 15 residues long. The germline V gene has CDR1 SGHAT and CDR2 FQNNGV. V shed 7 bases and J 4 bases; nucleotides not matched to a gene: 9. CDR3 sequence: CASTVMTGPTGELFF. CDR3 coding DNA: TGTGCCAGCACCGTAATGACAGGGCCCACCGGGGAGCTGTTTTTT.

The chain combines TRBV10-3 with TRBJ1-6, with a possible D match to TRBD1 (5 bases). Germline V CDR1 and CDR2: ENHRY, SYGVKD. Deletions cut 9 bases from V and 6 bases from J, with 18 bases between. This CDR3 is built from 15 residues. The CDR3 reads CAMSRDGPSNSPLHF. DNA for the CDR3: TGTGCCATGTCCCGGGACGGGCCCAGTAATTCACCCCTCCACTTT.